The source of this T cell receptor (beta chain) is a study of blood T cell repertoires in COVID-19. Across the whole study: The United States, Italy and Spain were the sources of the acute and convalescent COVID-19 samples. From T cells, B-cell-depleted T cells, or PBMCs came the material, which was cDNA or gDNA.

Source study methods: Cell counts per sample came from amplifying reference gene primers. Generated by immunoSEQ multiplex PCR, the TCRdb table keeps only in-frame clones and is missing some. The D gene and trimming were derived from the DNA, and the V and J assignments and clone size from that table. The sample includes some 200,000 clones, around nine tenths seen only once; the top ten take under 15%. Germline CDR1 reads ENHRY; CDR2 reads SYGVKD. Trimming pared 0 bases from V and 0 bases from J, leaving 23 bases between. This CDR3 comprises 20 residues. Recruited during active infection, patients (from Seattle) were subsequently followed longitudinally.

V and J are TRBV10-3 and TRBJ1-2, with D possibly TRBD1 on 6 matching bases. Sequenced input: peripheral blood. This clonotype was sampled from a woman in her 70s with COVID-19, enrolled during active disease. This chain's CDR3 is CAISESSAGAVVGANYGYTF. The CDR3 DNA follows: TGTGCCATCAGTGAGTCGAGTGCAGGGGCTGTGGTCGGAGCTAACTATGGCTACACCTTC.